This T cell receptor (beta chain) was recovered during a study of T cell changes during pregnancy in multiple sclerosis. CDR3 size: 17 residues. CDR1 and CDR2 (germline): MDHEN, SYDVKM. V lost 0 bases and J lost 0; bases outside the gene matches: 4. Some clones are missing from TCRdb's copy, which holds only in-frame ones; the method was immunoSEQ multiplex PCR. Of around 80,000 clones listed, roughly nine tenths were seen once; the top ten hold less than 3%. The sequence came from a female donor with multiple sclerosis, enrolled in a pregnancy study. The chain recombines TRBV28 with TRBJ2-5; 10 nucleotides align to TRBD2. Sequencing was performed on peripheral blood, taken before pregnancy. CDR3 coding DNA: TGTGCCAGCAGTTTATGGACTAGCGGGCCGTACCAAGAGACCCAGTACTTC. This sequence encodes CASSLWTSGPYQETQYF.